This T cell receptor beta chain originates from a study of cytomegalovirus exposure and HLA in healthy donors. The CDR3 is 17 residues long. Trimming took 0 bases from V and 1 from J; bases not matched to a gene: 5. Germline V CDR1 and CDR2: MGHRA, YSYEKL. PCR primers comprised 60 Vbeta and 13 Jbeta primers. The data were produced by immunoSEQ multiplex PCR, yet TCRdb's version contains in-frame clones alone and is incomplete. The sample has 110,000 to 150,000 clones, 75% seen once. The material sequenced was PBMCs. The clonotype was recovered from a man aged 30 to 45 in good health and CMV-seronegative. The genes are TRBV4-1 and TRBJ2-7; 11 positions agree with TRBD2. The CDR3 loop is CASSQDRGTSGSYEQYF. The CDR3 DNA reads TGCGCCAGCAGCCAAGATAGGGGGACTAGCGGTTCCTACGAGCAGTACTTC.